This T cell receptor (beta chain) was identified during a study of cytotoxic CD8 clonotypes in ibrutinib-treated CLL. TCRdb keeps only in-frame clones here, not all; method: immunoSEQ multiplex PCR. This table holds approximately 120,000 clones, 55% to 75% found once. A remark on this clone: Its antigen is not identified.

CDR1 is KGHSH and CDR2 is LQKENI in the germline V gene. The CDR3 has 15 amino acids. Trimming stripped 3 bases from V and 4 bases from J, with 10 bases between. Study conclusions and caveats: Before falling back toward baseline at progression, clonality had risen at the time of ibrutinib response.

The chain uses TRBV18 and TRBJ2-6, with TRBD2 as a possible D gene (5 bases). Specimen: PBMCs, collected after 24 months of ibrutinib treatment. This TCR was recovered from a human donor with chronic lymphocytic leukemia. CDR3 in amino acids: CASSPGNSGANVLTF. For the CDR3, the DNA is TGTGCCAGCTCACCCGGGAATTCCGGGGCCAACGTCCTGACTTTC.